The clone carrying this T cell receptor (beta chain) was found many times. The antigen remains unidentified. A second PCR of 7 to 11 cycles used a sample-barcoded 5' primer and a J-beta primer mix. One entry per CDR3 protein results from TCRdb running MiXCR on the 5' RACE reads. The repertoire consists of 650,000 to 800,000 distinct CDR3 sequences, with 44% occurring once and the leading ten covering nearly 20%. Germline values: CDR1 LGHDT, CDR2 YNNKEL (reference sequence). There are 14 residues in the CDR3. V was trimmed by 4 bases and J by 0 bases, leaving 10 bases between them. The data originate from a study of blood T cells in healthy people across ages. Overall study findings and caveats: Unsorted PBMCs prevented conclusive naive versus antigen-experienced comparison.

The sequenced sample was blood. The receptor's source is a man in his 60s in good health. This chain links TRBV3-1 with TRBJ2-7, with a weak D call TRBD1 (6 bases). In nucleotides, the CDR3 is TGTGCCAGCAGCCCGACAGGAGACTCCTACGAGCAGTACTTC. It yields the protein CASSPTGDSYEQYF.